The 18 T cell receptor beta chains below were found in one sample sequenced in a study of T-cell reconstitution after alpha-beta-depleted transplantation in children. Unique molecular identifiers featured in how the TCRbeta library was prepared. Using its own MiXCR run on the PCR reads, TCRdb lists one record per CDR3 protein. This table has about 470,000 distinct CDR3 sequences, around 46% appearing once. This sample comprised PBMCs, obtained before TCRalphabeta/CD19-depleted stem cell transplant. These receptors all come from a girl aged 2-10 years with aplastic anemia, due to receive a stem cell transplant.

This sequence joins TRBV20-1 and TRBJ2-7; 12 bases match TRBD2. V trimming: 6 bases; J trimming: 3 bases; junction bases outside the gene matches: 9. This CDR3 is 15 amino acids long. Germline V gene sequence: CDR1 DFQATT, CDR2 SNEGSKA (reference sequence). CDR3 nucleotide sequence: TGCAGTGCCAGTCAGCTAGCGGGAGGGATCTACGAGCAGTACTTC. Encoded protein: CSASQLAGGIYEQYF.

This chain uses TRBV29-1 with TRBJ2-7; no clear D. Germline V gene sequence: CDR1 SQVTM, CDR2 ANQGSEA. The CDR3 is 14 amino acids. Trimming took off 4 bases at V and 0 bases at J, with 13 bases between the two ends. CDR3 nucleotides: TGCAGCGTTGCCGATGACCCCAGCTCCTACGAGCAGTACTTC. Protein product: CSVADDPSSYEQYF.

The chain couples TRBV6-4 to TRBJ2-3, with D perhaps TRBD2 (6 bases). Germline lookup yields CDR1 MRHNA and CDR2 SNTAGT. The V and J ends lost 4 bases and 7 bases respectively, with 12 bases between them. The CDR3 is made up of 13 amino acids. The CDR3 coding sequence is TGTGCCAGCAGTGGGGACTCGCTTAATACGCAGTATTTT. Translation: CASSGDSLNTQYF.

This clonotype was seen repeatedly, ten times or more. The V and J genes are TRBV5-5 and TRBJ2-1; 11 bases fit TRBD2. V lost 2 bases and J lost 4; bases outside the gene matches: 5. CDR1 and CDR2 (germline): SGHKS, YYEKEE (reference sequence). CDR3 length: 16 residues. The CDR3 sequence is CASSLGTSGYYNEQFF. CDR3 sequence (DNA): TGTGCCAGCAGCTTAGGGACTAGCGGTTATTACAATGAGCAGTTCTTC. The full variable domain, with the rest looked up from reference TRBV5-5 and TRBJ2-1, is DAGVTQSPTHLIKTRGQQVTLRCSPISGHKSVSWYQQVLGQGPQFIFQYYEKEERGRGNFPDRFSARQFPNYSSELNVNALLLGDSALYLCASSLGTSGYYNEQFFGPGTRLTVL.

The table lists this clonotype with a count of one. This sequence joins TRBV28 and TRBJ2-1; perhaps TRBD2 as D (6 bases). The CDR3 is made up of 16 amino acids. Germline-derived CDR1 and CDR2 are MDHEN and SYDVKM. Between the trimmed V and J ends, which lost 3 bases and 4 bases, there was a span of 16 bases. The CDR3 region has the DNA TGTGCCAGCAGTTTTTCCGGGAGCGGTATATACAATGAGCAGTTCTTC. Amino acids: CASSFSGSGIYNEQFF.

As DNA, the CDR3 is TGCGCCAGCAGCTTGGGGCCTCCTGCGGGCTCCTACAATGAGCAGTTCTTC. Residues: CASSLGPPAGSYNEQFF. This chain uses TRBV5-1 with TRBJ2-1; tentative D call: TRBD2 (5 bases). Germline CDR1 and CDR2: SGHRS and YFSETQ. V was pared by 0 bases and J by 0 bases, with 13 bases between. The CDR3 is 17 amino acids.

This clonotype was observed once. V and J are TRBV12-5 and TRBJ1-5; D gene unclear. The CDR3 spans 13 residues. Trimming took 1 base from V and 0 from J, leaving 1 base between them. The germline V gene has CDR1 LGHNT and CDR2 FRNRAP. CDR3 bases: TGTGCTAGTGGTTTGGATAGCAATCAGCCCCAGCATTTT. The encoded protein is CASGLDSNQPQHF.

This clonotype turned up a few times. The chain recombines TRBV12-3 or TRBV12-4 with TRBJ2-1, with D possibly matching TRBD2 (6 bases). The CDR3 consists of 18 residues. The V and J ends lost 3 bases and 6 bases respectively, with 24 bases between them. Here the CDR3 DNA reads TGTGCCAGCAGTTTTTCCCCTCTTCTAGCGAGACCCTCCAATGAGCAGTTCTTC. Translation gives CASSFSPLLARPSNEQFF.

The chain couples TRBV20-1 to TRBJ2-7; D unresolved. The CDR3 extends over 13 amino acids. Per germline, CDR1 DFQATT and CDR2 SNEGSKA (reference sequence). Trimming left V 1 base short and J 4 bases short, with 11 bases between. The CDR3 loop is CSARGARDYEQYF. DNA of the CDR3: TGCAGTGCTAGAGGGGCTAGGGATTACGAGCAGTACTTC.

V gene TRBV20-1 combines with J gene TRBJ2-5; D call uncertain. This CDR3 has 13 residues. CDR1 is DFQATT, CDR2 SNEGSKA, per germline (reference sequence). The CDR3 protein is CSGTGSHQETQYF. DNA for the CDR3: TGCAGCGGCACCGGGTCCCACCAAGAGACCCAGTACTTC.

This clonotype was recorded at least ten times. This rearrangement joins TRBV11-1 to TRBJ2-1, with TRBD1 matching over 9 bases. This CDR3 has 19 residues. Germline V gene lookup returns CDR1 SGHAT and CDR2 FQDESV (reference sequence). J gave up 6 bases and V 6 bases, and 21 bases lay outside the gene matches. The CDR3 loop reads CASSSGGQGRKYPLNEQFF. CDR3 DNA: TGTGCCAGCAGTTCCGGGGGACAGGGCCGTAAATACCCCCTCAATGAGCAGTTCTTC.

The chain carries TRBV12-3 or TRBV12-4 and TRBJ2-1, with D perhaps TRBD1 (6 bases). This CDR3 comprises 12 residues. V was cut by 11 bases and J by 5 bases, with 13 bases left in between. The CDR3 here is CAVRTAHNEQFF. The CDR3 DNA sequence: TGTGCCGTCCGGACAGCTCACAATGAGCAGTTCTTC.

In its sample, this clonotype was seen a few times. V and J are TRBV20-1 and TRBJ1-2; maybe TRBD1 (5 bases). CDR1 and CDR2 from the germline V gene are DFQATT and SNEGSKA (reference sequence). This CDR3 comprises 12 residues. V was shortened by 6 bases and J by 3 bases, with 11 bases between the two germline ends. The chain's CDR3 is CSANTGDYGYTF. CDR3 DNA sequence: TGCAGTGCAAATACGGGGGACTATGGCTACACCTTC.

The V and J genes are TRBV4-2 and TRBJ2-7; D may be TRBD2 (6 bases). Per the germline V gene, CDR1 is LGHNA and CDR2 is YNFKEQ. V was trimmed by 0 bases and J by 6 bases, leaving 12 bases between them. CDR3 length: 14 residues. CDR3 DNA: TGTGCCAGCAGCCAAGATTGGCGGGACTCCGAGCAGTACTTC. It translates to CASSQDWRDSEQYF.

CDR3 nucleotide sequence: TGCAGCACCTCCCATGAGCAGTTCTTC. Its protein is CSTSHEQFF. The rearrangement uses TRBV29-1 and TRBJ2-1; D not resolved. CDR1 is SQVTM and CDR2 is ANQGSEA in the germline V gene. The CDR3 is 9 amino acids. V lost 8 bases, J lost 8 bases, and 7 bases lay in between.

The chain joins TRBV20-1 to TRBJ2-1, with TRBD2 identical over 11 bases. The ends lost 6 bases at V and 7 bases at J; junction bases unmatched: 8. Germline assignment: CDR1 DFQATT and CDR2 SNEGSKA (reference sequence). CDR3 length: 14 amino acids. In DNA, the CDR3 is TGCAGTGCCCAAGGAGTAGCGGGGGGGAATGAGCAGTTCTTC. Translation: CSAQGVAGGNEQFF.

This clonotype came up once. In DNA form, the CDR3 reads TGTGCCAGCAGCAAGGGAGCGGGGCTTCAAGAGACCCAGTACTTC. Amino acids: CASSKGAGLQETQYF. The V call is TRBV7-3, the J call TRBJ2-5, with 7 bases identical to TRBD2. The germline V gene encodes CDR1 SGHTA and CDR2 FQGTGA. The CDR3 is 15 residues long. V was pared by 5 bases and J by 2 bases, with 8 bases of the junction left unmatched. Combining the CDR3 with reference TRBV7-3 and TRBJ2-5 gives the whole variable domain GAGVSQTPSNKVTEKGKYVELRCDPISGHTALYWYRQSLGQGPEFLIYFQGTGAADDSGLPNDRFFAVRPEGSVSTLKIQRTERGDSAVYLCASSKGAGLQETQYFGPGTRLLVL.

The genes are TRBV27 and TRBJ2-5, with a possible D match to TRBD2 (6 bases). Germline V gene data show CDR1 as MNHEY and CDR2 as SMNVEV (reference sequence). V shed 0 bases and J shed 4 bases, with 9 bases lying between them. This CDR3 has 14 residues. This chain's CDR3 is CASSLSHGGETQYF. CDR3 nucleotide sequence: TGTGCCAGCAGTTTATCCCACGGGGGAGAGACCCAGTACTTC.